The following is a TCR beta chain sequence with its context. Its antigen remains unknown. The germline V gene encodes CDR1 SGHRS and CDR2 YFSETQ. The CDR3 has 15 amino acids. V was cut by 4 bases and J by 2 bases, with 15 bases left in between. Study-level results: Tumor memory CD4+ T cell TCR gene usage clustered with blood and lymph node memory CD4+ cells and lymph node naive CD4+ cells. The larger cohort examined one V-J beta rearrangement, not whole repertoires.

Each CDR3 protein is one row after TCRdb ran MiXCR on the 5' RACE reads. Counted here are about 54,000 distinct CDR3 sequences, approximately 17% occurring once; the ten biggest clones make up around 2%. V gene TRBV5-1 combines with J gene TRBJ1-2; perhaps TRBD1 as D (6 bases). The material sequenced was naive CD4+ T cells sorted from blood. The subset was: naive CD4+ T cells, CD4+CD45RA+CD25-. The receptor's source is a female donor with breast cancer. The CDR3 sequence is CASSLDAGQNYGYTF. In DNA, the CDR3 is TGCGCCAGCAGCCTCGATGCAGGACAGAACTATGGCTACACCTTC.